This T cell receptor beta chain was observed in a study of T cell repertoires in cytomegalovirus infection. This CDR3 has 14 residues. V was clipped by 6 bases and J by 5 bases, with 18 bases between them. Germline CDR1 and CDR2: SGHKS and YYEKEE (reference sequence). TCRdb passed the reads through MiXCR, listing each CDR3 protein once. Of 230,000 or so distinct CDR3 sequences listed, about 17% are singletons. Sequencing was carried out using CD8+ T cells from PBMCs. V usage is TRBV5-5 and J usage is TRBJ2-7; the D gene is possibly TRBD2 (5 bases). The TCR sequence derives from a human donor in good health (CMV status not recorded). Some clones in this sample may be carry-over from other donors' samples. In DNA form, the CDR3 reads TGTGCCAGCATTGGTTCGGGGTCTCTGGACGAGCAGTACTTC. It translates to CASIGSGSLDEQYF.